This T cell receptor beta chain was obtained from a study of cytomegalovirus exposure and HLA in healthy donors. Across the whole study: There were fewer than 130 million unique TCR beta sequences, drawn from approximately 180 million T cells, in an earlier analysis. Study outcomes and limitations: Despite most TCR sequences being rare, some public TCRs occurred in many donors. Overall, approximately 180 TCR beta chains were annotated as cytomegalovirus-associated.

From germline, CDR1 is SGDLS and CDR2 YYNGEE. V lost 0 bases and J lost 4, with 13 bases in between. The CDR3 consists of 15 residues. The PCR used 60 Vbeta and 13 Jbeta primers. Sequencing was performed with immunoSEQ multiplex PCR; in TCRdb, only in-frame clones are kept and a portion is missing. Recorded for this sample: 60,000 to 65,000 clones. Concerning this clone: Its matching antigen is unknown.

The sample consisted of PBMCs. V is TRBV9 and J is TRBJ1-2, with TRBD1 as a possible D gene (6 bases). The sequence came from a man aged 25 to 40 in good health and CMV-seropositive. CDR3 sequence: CASSVEGGGLYGYTF. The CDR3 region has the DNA TGTGCCAGCAGCGTAGAGGGAGGGGGGCTCTATGGCTACACCTTC.